These 10 T cell receptor beta chains originate from one sample sequenced in a study of cytomegalovirus exposure and HLA in healthy donors. PCR employed 60 Vbeta and 13 Jbeta primers. Measured with immunoSEQ multiplex PCR; TCRdb has only the in-frame clones, and not every one. The sample has around 160,000 clones, around 75% seen once. The source material was PBMCs. These TCRs come from a man between 18 and 35 years old in good health and CMV-seropositive.

The chain carries TRBV10-3 and TRBJ2-1; TRBD1 aligns across 10 bases. J gave up 11 bases and V 2 bases, and 6 bases lay outside the gene matches. Germline V gene lookup returns CDR1 ENHRY and CDR2 SYGVKD. This CDR3 comprises 14 residues. CDR3 region: CAISEGDRGRKQFF. Here the CDR3 DNA reads TGTGCCATCAGTGAGGGGGACAGGGGTCGCAAGCAGTTCTTC.

The J gene is TRBJ1-5, the V gene TRBV7-2; 7 nucleotides align to TRBD1. Trimming at V came to 5 bases and at J to 5 bases, leaving 9 bases not matched to a gene. Germline-derived CDR1 and CDR2 are SGHTA and FQGNSA. The CDR3 runs to 15 residues. Here the CDR3 DNA reads TGTGCCAGCAGCCCGACCCCGACAGGGCATCAGCCCCAGCATTTT. Its translation: CASSPTPTGHQPQHF.

The V gene is TRBV19, the J gene TRBJ1-5; tentatively, D is TRBD1 (6 bases). The CDR3 runs to 14 residues. The germline CDR1 and CDR2 sequences are LNHDA and SQIVND (reference sequence). The V and J ends lost 5 bases and 4 bases respectively, with 12 bases between them. The CDR3: CASSLDRRNQPQHF. The DNA of the CDR3 is TGTGCCAGTAGTCTCGACAGGCGTAATCAGCCCCAGCATTTT.

The chain employs TRBV2 and TRBJ1-4, with 7 bases lining up with TRBD1. This CDR3 has 18 residues. Germline loops: CDR1 SNHLY, CDR2 FYNNEI. V gave up 2 bases and J gave up 2 bases; unmatched junction bases: 11. The CDR3 sequence is CASSEWIATGRTNEKLFF. DNA of the CDR3: TGTGCCAGCAGTGAATGGATCGCGACAGGGAGGACTAATGAAAAACTGTTTTTT.

The CDR3 protein is CASREDQPQHF. CDR3 sequence (DNA): TGTGCCAGCAGGGAGGATCAGCCCCAGCATTTT. This chain joins TRBV6-6 and TRBJ1-5; D gene unclear. CDR3 size: 11 residues. Trimming shortened V by 6 bases and J by 5 bases, and 5 bases separated the two germline ends. CDR1 and CDR2 (germline): MNHNY, SVGAGI (reference sequence).

V and J are TRBV2 and TRBJ2-5, with D possibly matching TRBD2 (5 bases). Deletions cut 1 base from V and 5 bases from J, with 8 bases between. This CDR3 contains 13 residues. The V gene's germline CDR1 is SNHLY and CDR2 FYNNEI. This CDR3 is CASSEGGVETQYF. DNA of the CDR3: TGTGCCAGCAGTGAAGGGGGAGTGGAGACCCAGTACTTC.

The chain combines TRBV7-2 with TRBJ1-1; 10 bases match TRBD1. The germline V gene encodes CDR1 SGHTA and CDR2 FQGNSA. This CDR3 has 14 amino acids. The trim removed 5 bases at V and 7 bases at J, leaving 7 bases unmatched. CDR3 bases: TGTGCCAGCAGCCACGGGACAGGGGCTGGTGAAGCTTTCTTT. It specifies CASSHGTGAGEAFF.

The rearrangement uses TRBV28 and TRBJ2-2; D might be TRBD2 (7 bases). V was cut by 6 bases and J by 11 bases, with 19 bases left in between. The germline V gene encodes CDR1 MDHEN and CDR2 SYDVKM. The length of the CDR3 is 14 residues. As DNA, the CDR3 is TGTGCCAGCAGGCGGGGGCCGGAGTTGCGTGAGCTGTTTTTT. Protein product: CASRRGPELRELFF.

This clone was detected once. This rearrangement joins TRBV10-2 to TRBJ1-1; tentative D call: TRBD1 (6 bases). Trimming pared 3 bases from V and 6 bases from J, leaving 17 bases between. The length of the CDR3 is 15 residues. Per the germline V gene, CDR1 is WSHSY and CDR2 is SAAADI. The CDR3: CASSELGRGTPEAFF. Written as DNA, the CDR3 is TGCGCCAGCAGTGAACTAGGGAGGGGGACCCCTGAAGCTTTCTTT.

This clone was found a few times. V usage is TRBV28 and J usage is TRBJ1-1, with 7 bases matching TRBD1. Germline V CDR1 and CDR2: MDHEN, SYDVKM. This CDR3 has 14 amino acids. V lost 6 bases to trimming and J lost 0 bases; unmatched junction nucleotides: 4. The CDR3, as DNA: TGTGCCAGCAGCCCCACAGGGGTGAACACTGAAGCTTTCTTT. Translation gives CASSPTGVNTEAFF. Using reference TRBV28 and TRBJ1-1 for the parts outside the CDR3, the full variable domain is DVKVTQSSRYLVKRTGEKVFLECVQDMDHENMFWYRQDPGLGLRLIYFSYDVKMKEKGDIPEGYSVSREKKERFSLILESASTNQTSMYLCASSPTGVNTEAFFGQGTRLTVV.